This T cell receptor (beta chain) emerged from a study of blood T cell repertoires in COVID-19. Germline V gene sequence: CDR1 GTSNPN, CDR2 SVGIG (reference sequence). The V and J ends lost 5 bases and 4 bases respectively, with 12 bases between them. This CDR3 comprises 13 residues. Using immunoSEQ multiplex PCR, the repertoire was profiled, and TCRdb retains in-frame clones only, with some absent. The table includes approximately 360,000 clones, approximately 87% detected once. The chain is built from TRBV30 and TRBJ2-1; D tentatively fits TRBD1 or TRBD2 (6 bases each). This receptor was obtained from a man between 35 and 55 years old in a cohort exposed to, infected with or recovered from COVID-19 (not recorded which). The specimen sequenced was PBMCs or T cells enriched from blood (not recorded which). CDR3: CAWGGQGYNEQFF. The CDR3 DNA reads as TGTGCCTGGGGGGGGCAGGGTTACAATGAGCAGTTCTTC.